This T cell receptor beta chain was sequenced for a study of cytomegalovirus exposure and HLA in healthy donors. Germline V gives CDR1 SGHVS, CDR2 FQNEAQ. The trim removed 4 bases at V and 6 bases at J, leaving 10 bases unmatched. The CDR3 loop spans 16 amino acids. The PCR contained 60 Vbeta and 13 Jbeta primers. Some clones are missing from TCRdb's copy, which holds only in-frame ones; the method was immunoSEQ multiplex PCR. The sample carries under 250,000 clones, almost 80% recorded once. The sample holds one count of this clone. Sequenced: PBMCs. The rearrangement uses TRBV7-8 and TRBJ2-5, with TRBD1 identical over 11 bases. The receptor's source is a male donor in good health and CMV-seronegative. DNA for the CDR3: TGTGCCAGCAGCTGGACCCGGGACAGGGGGGCGAAGACCCAGTACTTC. This gives the protein CASSWTRDRGAKTQYF.